Below are 28 T cell receptor beta chains sequenced from a single sample in a study of shared clonotypes between healthy human individuals (dated by TCRdb to about 2020). The library relied on the immunoSEQ multiplex PCR assay. Drawn from immuneACCESS, this table holds only the in-frame rearrangements with V and J called that TCRdb kept. Clones are partly lost; checked studies trace under half to an unresolved V gene and leave the rest unexplained. The sample table holds roughly 1,500,000 clones, of which about 98% were seen once. Roughly 0.45% of the sample comes from the top ten. Material: naive CD4+ T cells sorted from blood. Per the publication, the cell subset or site label means: CD45RA+ positively selected. These receptors originate from a man aged 25 to 45 in good health.

V gene TRBV7-2 combines with J gene TRBJ2-7; a possible D gene is TRBD2 (6 bases). Trimming removed 1 base from V and 5 bases from J, with 15 bases in between. Germline CDR1 SGHTA, CDR2 FQGNSA. CDR3 size: 15 residues. The CDR3 region is CASSLEFPGVHEQYF. The CDR3 bases are TGTGCCAGCAGCTTAGAGTTTCCGGGGGTCCACGAGCAGTACTTC.

V is TRBV9 and J is TRBJ2-2; D is uncertain. The CDR3 is 13 amino acids. Germline V gene data show CDR1 as SGDLS and CDR2 as YYNGEE. Trimming pared 6 bases from V and 2 bases from J, leaving 8 bases between. The CDR3 DNA reads as TGTGCCAGCAACGCCAAAAACACCGGGGAGCTGTTTTTT. It is translated as CASNAKNTGELFF. The variable domain in full, with the rest retrieved from reference TRBV9 and TRBJ2-2, is DSGVTQTPKHLITATGQRVTLRCSPRSGDLSVYWYQQSLDQGLQFLIQYYNGEERAKGNILERFSAQQFPDLHSELNLSSLELGDSALYFCASNAKNTGELFFGEGSRLTVL.

This chain joins TRBV15 and TRBJ2-1; 12 bases fit TRBD2. Unmatched junction bases numbered 3, after V lost 2 bases and J lost 4 bases. There are 16 residues in the CDR3. Looked up from germline, CDR1 is LNHNV and CDR2 is YYDKDF (reference sequence). DNA of the CDR3: TGTGCCACCAGCAGAAGACTAGCGGGAGTTTACAATGAGCAGTTCTTC. Protein: CATSRRLAGVYNEQFF.

The J gene is TRBJ2-3, the V gene TRBV7-9; 13 positions match TRBD2. The length of the CDR3 is 18 residues. J lost 0 bases, V lost 6 bases, and 9 bases had no gene match. The V gene's germline CDR1 is SEHNR and CDR2 FQNEAQ (reference sequence). The CDR3 loop is CASRRLAGGRGSTDTQYF. CDR3 DNA: TGTGCCAGCAGAAGACTAGCGGGAGGTCGGGGTAGCACAGATACGCAGTATTTT.

The chain links TRBV5-6 to TRBJ1-3, with D perhaps TRBD1 (6 bases). Germline assignment: CDR1 SGHDT and CDR2 YYEEEE. There are 17 residues in the CDR3. The ends were cut back, 4 bases at V and 0 bases at J, with 17 bases in the middle. The CDR3 is CASSPNMGHYSGNTIYF. The CDR3 DNA is TGTGCCAGCAGCCCAAATATGGGACACTACTCTGGAAACACCATATATTTT.

V gene TRBV11-2 combines with J gene TRBJ2-1; TRBD2 aligns across 12 bases. CDR1 is SGHAT, CDR2 FQNNGV, per germline. CDR3 length: 17 residues. V was pared by 3 bases and J by 6 bases, with 9 bases of the junction left unmatched. The CDR3 reads CASSFFLPTSGSNEQFF. The CDR3 DNA reads as TGTGCCAGCAGCTTCTTTCTTCCGACTAGCGGGAGCAATGAGCAGTTCTTC.

The chain employs TRBV7-2 and TRBJ1-1; the D is unclear. The V gene's germline CDR1 is SGHTA and CDR2 FQGNSA. This CDR3 has 11 residues. Trimming left V 1 base short and J 10 bases short, with 7 bases between. The CDR3 nucleotides read TGTGCCAGCAGCTTAGGCAGGAGAGCTTTCTTT. It codes for CASSLGRRAFF.

The chain is built from TRBV5-1 and TRBJ1-4; D may be TRBD1 (5 bases). The CDR3 has 15 residues. V was trimmed by 4 bases and J by 4 bases, leaving 14 bases between them. CDR1 is SGHRS, CDR2 YFSETQ, per germline. DNA for the CDR3: TGCGCCAGCAGCCCCGGGACGGACCTTAATGAAAAACTGTTTTTT. Its translation is CASSPGTDLNEKLFF.

V is TRBV28 and J is TRBJ2-1; 9 nucleotides align to TRBD1. Germline CDR1 reads MDHEN; CDR2 reads SYDVKM. The V gene end was trimmed by 5 bases and the J gene end by 6 bases; junction bases not matched to a gene: 8. This CDR3 contains 15 residues. The CDR3: CASSKGQGLINEQFF. The CDR3 nucleotides are TGTGCCAGCAGTAAGGGACAGGGTTTAATCAATGAGCAGTTCTTC.

The V call is TRBV4-3, the J call TRBJ2-1; no clear D. The V gene's germline CDR1 is LGHNA and CDR2 YSLEER. The CDR3 contains 16 residues. The V and J ends lost 1 base and 2 bases respectively, with 12 bases between them. CDR3 sequence reads: CASSQATPRPYNEQFF. The CDR3 nucleotides read TGCGCCAGCAGCCAAGCTACCCCACGCCCCTACAATGAGCAGTTCTTC.

The DNA for the CDR3 is TGTGCCAGTAGTATGAATGATTTTTTTCAGCCCCAGCATTTT. As protein: CASSMNDFFQPQHF. The chain links TRBV19 to TRBJ1-5, with D unresolved. The length of the CDR3 is 14 residues. The V and J ends lost 3 bases and 6 bases respectively, with 12 bases between them. Germline V gene sequence: CDR1 LNHDA, CDR2 SQIVND (reference sequence).

The V and J genes are TRBV27 and TRBJ1-5; D gene uncertain. The CDR3 is 13 amino acids. Germline V gene sequence: CDR1 MNHEY, CDR2 SMNVEV (reference sequence). V lost 6 bases and J 2 bases, leaving 8 bases between the germline ends. The CDR3 reads CASRSRGNQPQHF. The CDR3 DNA reads TGTGCCAGCAGAAGCCGGGGCAATCAGCCCCAGCATTTT.

In DNA, the CDR3 is TGTGCCAGCAGTTTATTGCGGGGCGTCGGGAGCAATCAGCCCCAGCATTTT. It encodes CASSLLRGVGSNQPQHF. The chain has TRBV27 and TRBJ1-5; D perhaps matches TRBD1 (5 bases). The CDR3 runs 17 residues. The germline V gene has CDR1 MNHEY and CDR2 SMNVEV (reference sequence). The V end was cut by 1 base, the J end by 1 base, with 14 bases between.

J is TRBJ2-3 and V is TRBV5-4; D not resolved. Germline V lookup: CDR1 SGHNT, CDR2 YYREEE (reference sequence). V lost 1 base and J lost 5, with 8 bases in between. The CDR3 runs 13 residues. CDR3 DNA: TGTGCCAGCAGCTTGCCCAGCTTAGATACGCAGTATTTT. It translates to CASSLPSLDTQYF.

The V gene is TRBV18, the J gene TRBJ2-2, with D tentatively TRBD2 (5 bases). The V and J ends lost 2 bases and 4 bases respectively, with 11 bases between them. The CDR3 loop spans 15 amino acids. CDR1 and CDR2 (germline): KGHSH, LQKENI. In nucleotides, the CDR3 is TGTGCCAGCTCACCAGGGAGAGACGGCACCGGGGAGCTGTTTTTT. This sequence encodes CASSPGRDGTGELFF.

V usage is TRBV12-5 and J usage is TRBJ1-3; the D gene is possibly TRBD1 (5 bases). This CDR3 comprises 14 residues. V lost 5 bases to trimming and J lost 4 bases, with 12 bases between them. The germline V gene has CDR1 LGHNT and CDR2 FRNRAP. CDR3 in DNA: TGTGCTAGTGGTAAAGGGGCCCTAGGAAACACCATATATTTT. Its protein is CASGKGALGNTIYF.

The chain is built from TRBV5-4 and TRBJ2-7, with 11 bases fitting TRBD2. This CDR3 is built from 16 residues. CDR1 and CDR2 (germline): SGHNT, YYREEE (reference sequence). V dropped 0 bases and J dropped 3; count of bases not matched to a gene: 5. For the CDR3, the DNA is TGTGCCAGCAGCTTGGGAGCCGGGACTAGCGGCTACGAGCAGTACTTC. This encodes CASSLGAGTSGYEQYF.

This chain uses TRBV19 with TRBJ1-1; 7 positions match TRBD1. The V gene end was trimmed by 4 bases and the J gene end by 7 bases; junction bases not matched to a gene: 6. The CDR3 is made up of 13 amino acids. Germline V gene sequence: CDR1 LNHDA, CDR2 SQIVND (reference sequence). CDR3 DNA sequence: TGTGCCAGTAGTAGGCAGGGGGTGGTTGAAGCTTTCTTT. Its translation: CASSRQGVVEAFF.

V is TRBV9 and J is TRBJ2-7; possibly TRBD1 for D (5 bases). Germline CDR1 and CDR2: SGDLS and YYNGEE. There are 15 residues in the CDR3. V was clipped by 3 bases and J by 0 bases, with 13 bases between them. The CDR3: CASSETARSSYEQYF. The CDR3 nucleotides read TGTGCCAGCAGCGAGACAGCCCGAAGCTCCTACGAGCAGTACTTC.

The genes are TRBV6-1 and TRBJ2-2; D remains ambiguous. Germline V CDR1 and CDR2: MNHNS, SASEGT. V lost 6 bases and J lost 1, with 6 bases in between. The CDR3 is 13 amino acids. The CDR3 DNA sequence: TGTGCCAGCAGATCAGGGAACACCGGGGAGCTGTTTTTT. Encoded protein: CASRSGNTGELFF.

The V call is TRBV7-2, the J call TRBJ1-4; D gene unclear. The V and J ends lost 4 bases and 6 bases respectively, with 9 bases between them. CDR3 length equals 13 residues. CDR1 is SGHTA and CDR2 is FQGNSA in the germline V gene. CDR3 DNA: TGTGCCAGCAGCTCCCCAATGTATGAAAAACTGTTTTTT. Amino acids: CASSSPMYEKLFF.

The CDR3, as DNA: TGTGCCAGCAGTTCGACGGGCGCCTCCTCCTACAATGAGCAGTTCTTC. This translates into CASSSTGASSYNEQFF. The V call is TRBV6-5, the J call TRBJ2-1; D call uncertain. The V and J ends lost 4 bases and 0 bases respectively, with 13 bases between them. The CDR3 runs to 16 residues. Germline V lookup: CDR1 MNHEY, CDR2 SVGAGI.

DNA of the CDR3: TGTGCCTGGACCGACGGAGGGTGGCAAGAGACCCAGTACTTC. It yields the protein CAWTDGGWQETQYF. The J gene is TRBJ2-5, the V gene TRBV30; weak D call: TRBD2 (6 bases). Germline loops: CDR1 GTSNPN, CDR2 SVGIG (reference sequence). V was trimmed by 4 bases and J by 2 bases, leaving 14 bases between them. This CDR3 is built from 14 residues.

V is TRBV7-2 and J is TRBJ2-2, with no clear D. CDR1 is SGHTA, CDR2 FQGNSA, per germline. V shed 5 bases and J shed 7 bases, with 17 bases lying between them. The CDR3 runs 15 residues. The CDR3 nucleotides are TGTGCCAGCAGCCCCCTCAGTCACGTGGGCGGGGAGCTGTTTTTT. This sequence encodes CASSPLSHVGGELFF.

The CDR3 DNA follows: TGTGCCAGCAGCAACCGGGGCCAACCTAACACTGAAGCTTTCTTT. Amino acids: CASSNRGQPNTEAFF. This chain connects TRBV7-8 to TRBJ1-1, with D perhaps matching TRBD1 (5 bases). The CDR3 length is 15 residues. Germline CDR1 SGHVS, CDR2 FQNEAQ. V gave up 5 bases and J gave up 2 bases, with 15 bases separating them.

The gene calls are TRBV18 and TRBJ2-7; 9 positions match TRBD2. V lost 6 bases, J lost 7 bases, and 10 bases stayed unmatched. Germline-derived CDR1 and CDR2 are KGHSH and LQKENI. The CDR3 extends over 14 amino acids. In DNA form, the CDR3 reads TGTGCCAGCTCTCAAAGGACTAGCGTCGAGGAGCAGTACTTC. This encodes CASSQRTSVEEQYF.

The chain is built from TRBV6-6 and TRBJ2-3; D gene unclear. The CDR3 runs 13 residues. CDR1 MNHNY and CDR2 SVGAGI come from the germline V gene (reference sequence). V was cut by 6 bases and J by 6 bases, with 13 bases left in between. The CDR3 DNA sequence: TGTGCCAGCAGGGCCCCCGGAGCCGATACGCAGTATTTT. It encodes CASRAPGADTQYF.

CDR3 in DNA: TGTGCCAGCAGCCACCAACAGGGGAAGTATGGCTACACCTTC. Translation gives CASSHQQGKYGYTF. V gene TRBV5-6 combines with J gene TRBJ1-2, with 7 positions matching TRBD1. The CDR3 has 14 residues. CDR1 is SGHDT and CDR2 is YYEEEE in the germline V gene. V shed 4 bases and J 5 bases; nucleotides not matched to a gene: 8.